Listed below are T cell receptor beta chains from one sample, sequenced in a study of post-analysis software for immune sequencing data. TCRdb fed the PCR reads into MiXCR, producing one record per CDR3 protein. The table lists hundreds of thousands of distinct CDR3 sequences, just under 30% of them singletons, with 0.56% in the top ten. The specimen was blood. These receptors originate from a girl aged 5-17 years with multiple sclerosis. The CDR3 runs from the conserved cysteine through the conserved F or W. D genes are given only for firm matches. A clone size is listed for some rows: how often the clone was seen (once, few, many), or a class if it is expanded.

TGTGCTAGTAGGACAGGGTCTGGTGATGGCTACACCTTC	CASRTGSGDGYTF	TRBD1	-	TRBV12-5	TRBJ1-2	13
TGCAGTGCTAGAGAGTCGGTCAGGACCCAGCATTTT	CSARESVRTQHF	-	few	TRBV20-1	TRBJ1-5	12
TGTGCCATCAGTGATTCGGTGGCTGGGCAAGAGACCCAGTACTTC	CAISDSVAGQETQYF	-	few	TRBV10-3	TRBJ2-5	15
TGCGCCAGCAGCGTCAGACAGGGCTCGGGCACTGAAGCTTTCTTT	CASSVRQGSGTEAFF	TRBD1	-	TRBV5-1	TRBJ1-1	15
TGTGCCGGCAAGAGCCCTAGGGAGCTGTTTTTT	CAGKSPRELFF	-	-	TRBV2	TRBJ2-2	11
TGTGCCAGCAGCCAAACTAGCGGACTGGGGCCAGGGGCCAACGTCCTGACTTTC	CASSQTSGLGPGANVLTF	TRBD2	many	TRBV12-3/TRBV12-4	TRBJ2-6	18
TGTGCCAGCAGCCCATATGGGACAGGATCTGATGGCTACACCTTC	CASSPYGTGSDGYTF	TRBD1	once	TRBV3-1	TRBJ1-2	15
TGTGCCAGCAGCCAAGCGGGATTCAATCAGCCCCAGCATTTT	CASSQAGFNQPQHF	-	few	TRBV3-1	TRBJ1-5	14
TGTGCCAGCAGTCTAGGGGAGACTGAAGCTTTCTTT	CASSLGETEAFF	-	-	TRBV12-3/TRBV12-4	TRBJ1-1	12
TGCAGTGCCGTCTTCAAGGGAGGGAGCAGCACAGATACGCAGTATTTT	CSAVFKGGSSTDTQYF	TRBD2	few	TRBV20-1	TRBJ2-3	16
TGTGCCAGCAGCAGACCAGGGGGCCCCAATCAGCCCCAGCATTTT	CASSRPGGPNQPQHF	-	-	TRBV21-1	TRBJ1-5	15
TGTGCCAGCAGTTCCCCGGTGGTGGGAGAGACCCAGTACTTC	CASSSPVVGETQYF	-	few	TRBV6-5	TRBJ2-5	14
TGTGCCAGCAGTGAGCGGGACCTAAGCTCCTACGAGCAGTACTTC	CASSERDLSSYEQYF	-	-	TRBV2	TRBJ2-7	15
TGTGCCAGCAGCTTACGGAACACGCAGAGAGATACGCAGTATTTT	CASSLRNTQRDTQYF	-	-	TRBV11-2	TRBJ2-3	15
TGTGCCAGCAGCTCCCTCGTCGGCGCAAACGGGGAGCTGTTTTTT	CASSSLVGANGELFF	-	once	TRBV7-2	TRBJ2-2	15
TGCGCCAGCAGCTTGTACGACGGGGCAGGCACAGATACGCAGTATTTT	CASSLYDGAGTDTQYF	-	-	TRBV5-1	TRBJ2-3	16
TGCAGTGCTAGGAGGGGACTTAGCACAGATACGCAGTATTTT	CSARRGLSTDTQYF	-	-	TRBV20-1	TRBJ2-3	14
TGCAGTGCTAGTGGGCAGGGTGACCCTACCGAGCAGTACTTC	CSASGQGDPTEQYF	-	-	TRBV20-1	TRBJ2-7	14
TGTGCCACCCGTGGTTGGGTTGAAACCTACGAGCAGTACTTC	CATRGWVETYEQYF	-	few	TRBV6-6	TRBJ2-7	14
TGCAGTGCTAGTACCGATGCAACTAATGAAAAACTGTTTTTT	CSASTDATNEKLFF	-	-	TRBV20-1	TRBJ1-4	14
TGTGCCAGCAGCCCTCCAGCAGCCAATGAGCAGTTCTTC	CASSPPAANEQFF	-	-	TRBV7-9	TRBJ2-1	13
TGCGCCAGCAGCTTGGGACGACAGGGTTTTAATGAAAAACTGTTTTTT	CASSLGRQGFNEKLFF	TRBD1	-	TRBV5-1	TRBJ1-4	16
TGCGCCAGCAGCGCCGGACGGACAGGGGGTACTGAAAAACTGTTTTTT	CASSAGRTGGTEKLFF	TRBD1	few	TRBV5-1	TRBJ1-4	16
TGCAGTGCCCCTCATGTGGGGGACGGACCGTCTGGGGCCAACGTCCTGACTTTC	CSAPHVGDGPSGANVLTF	-	-	TRBV20-1	TRBJ2-6	18
TGTGCCAGCACCCTCGGGACAGCTCTCTATGGCTACACCTTC	CASTLGTALYGYTF	TRBD1	-	TRBV7-9	TRBJ1-2	14
TGCAGTGCTAGAGATATTAGGGACGTCGACTATGGCTACACCTTC	CSARDIRDVDYGYTF	-	few	TRBV20-1	TRBJ1-2	15
TGCAGTGCTATGGCAGGGGACTCCTACGAGCAGTACTTC	CSAMAGDSYEQYF	-	-	TRBV20-1	TRBJ2-7	13
TGTGCCAGCAGCCGTGGCAGGGGAGATGGCTACACCTTC	CASSRGRGDGYTF	-	many	TRBV6-5	TRBJ1-2	13
TGTGCCAGCAGCGGGACAGCGGGCGAGCAGTACTTC	CASSGTAGEQYF	-	few	TRBV7-9	TRBJ2-7	12
TGTGCCAGCAGGTACGGACAGGAAAAGGGGGCTTTCTTT	CASRYGQEKGAFF	TRBD1	-	TRBV5-5	TRBJ1-1	13
TGTGCCAGCAGCTTACCAGGGGGACCTTTTGGTGAGCAGTTCTTC	CASSLPGGPFGEQFF	TRBD1	few	TRBV13	TRBJ2-1	15
TGTGCCAGCAGCACCCCCGGGACGGAATATGGCTACACCTTC	CASSTPGTEYGYTF	-	-	TRBV7-8	TRBJ1-2	14
TGTGCCAGCAGCAGTCCGGGGGAAGGAGAGACCCAGTACTTC	CASSSPGEGETQYF	-	-	TRBV7-2	TRBJ2-5	14
TGTGCCAGTAAGGACAGGTTAAATGAAAAACTGTTTTTT	CASKDRLNEKLFF	TRBD1	-	TRBV27	TRBJ1-4	13
TGTGCCAGCACCCACAGACGAGGAGATACGCAGTATTTT	CASTHRRGDTQYF	-	few	TRBV6-2/TRBV6-3	TRBJ2-3	13
TGCGCCAGCAGCCCCCACCGGGACAGACTATCCTACGAGCAGTACTTC	CASSPHRDRLSYEQYF	TRBD1	-	TRBV5-1	TRBJ2-7	16
TGCAGTGTTTGCGAGGGCAGCAATCAGCCCCAGCATTTT	CSVCEGSNQPQHF	-	few	TRBV20-1	TRBJ1-5	13
TGTGCCAGCCCATCGGGCACAGGGGGCGAGCAGTACTTC	CASPSGTGGEQYF	TRBD1	once	TRBV11-3	TRBJ2-7	13
TGCAGTGCCGAGAGGGCGCGGGGCCCAAGCACAGATACGCAGTATTTT	CSAERARGPSTDTQYF	-	-	TRBV20-1	TRBJ2-3	16
TGCAGCGGGGGTGGGGGCACCATGAACACTGAAGCTTTCTTT	CSGGGGTMNTEAFF	-	-	TRBV29-1	TRBJ1-1	14
TGTGCCATCAGTACAGGGTCGGACGAGCAGTACTTC	CAISTGSDEQYF	-	few	TRBV10-3	TRBJ2-7	12
TGTGCCAGCAGGATTGGACAGAATCAGCCCCAGCATTTT	CASRIGQNQPQHF	-	-	TRBV12-3/TRBV12-4	TRBJ1-5	13
TGCGCCAGCAGCCAAGAGGACGGAGGGGAAGAGACCCAGTACTTC	CASSQEDGGEETQYF	-	-	TRBV4-3	TRBJ2-5	15